These 8 T cell receptor beta chains were sequenced from one sample in a study of T cells in Graves' hyperthyroidism and ophthalmopathy. Authors of the study amplified TCR beta CDR3 regions from RNA transcripts. Initially, a first-round RT-PCR of the TCR CDR3 employed the HTBI primer set. One entry per CDR3 protein results from TCRdb running MiXCR on the multiplex PCR reads. The table includes a few hundred thousand distinct CDR3 sequences, over 45% detected once. Material: peripheral blood or thyroid tissue (not recorded which). The receptor set was obtained from an adult woman with Graves' disease, either hyperthyroidism or ophthalmopathy (not recorded which).

The chain uses TRBV2 and TRBJ2-2; 11 bases align to TRBD1. J gave up 4 bases and V 0 bases, and 1 base lay outside the gene matches. Germline V gives CDR1 SNHLY, CDR2 FYNNEI. This CDR3 has 16 residues. CDR3 in amino acids: CASSEAGQGVTGELFF. The CDR3 DNA reads TGTGCCAGCAGTGAAGCGGGACAGGGGGTCACCGGGGAGCTGTTTTTT. The complete variable domain, with remaining parts taken from reference TRBV2 and TRBJ2-2, reads EPEVTQTPSHQVTQMGQEVILRCVPISNHLYFYWYRQILGQKVEFLVSFYNNEISEKSEIFDDQFSVERPDGSNFTLKIRSTKLEDSAMYFCASSEAGQGVTGELFFGEGSRLTVL.

This chain links TRBV7-3 with TRBJ2-2; 7 bases fit TRBD1. CDR3 length equals 16 residues. V trimming: 4 bases; J trimming: 3 bases; junction bases outside the gene matches: 8. Germline CDR1 is SGHTA and CDR2 is FQGTGA. In DNA form, the CDR3 reads TGTGCCAGCAGCTCGGCACCGGGACAGCACACCGGGGAGCTGTTTTTT. Translation: CASSSAPGQHTGELFF.

The V gene is TRBV28, the J gene TRBJ2-5; a weak D match, TRBD2 (5 bases). Per the germline V gene, CDR1 is MDHEN and CDR2 is SYDVKM. V lost 5 bases and J lost 5, with 15 bases in between. The CDR3 is 14 amino acids. CDR3 sequence: CASSPLVGIETQYF. CDR3 nucleotides: TGTGCCAGCAGTCCGCTTGTCGGGATCGAGACCCAGTACTTC.

A word on this clonotype: No DNA is shown, since the ends of the CDR3 on it are uncertain; the CDR3 is the one TCRdb lists. The chain joins TRBV29-1 to TRBJ2-5; the table's D call, TRBD1, has no DNA check behind it. In germline, CDR1 is SQVTM, CDR2 ANQGSEA. The CDR3 numbers 12 amino acids, ends counted. This chain's CDR3 is CSVLSWEETQYF.

V and J are TRBV19 and TRBJ2-2; the D is unclear. Germline assignment: CDR1 LNHDA and CDR2 SQIVND (reference sequence). Trimming stripped 3 bases from V and 3 bases from J, with 8 bases between. The CDR3 sequence is 14 residues long. CDR3 DNA: TGTGCCAGTAGTATCTATTGGGACACCGGGGAGCTGTTTTTT. Its translation is CASSIYWDTGELFF. The complete variable domain, with remaining parts taken from reference TRBV19 and TRBJ2-2, reads DGGITQSPKYLFRKEGQNVTLSCEQNLNHDAMYWYRQDPGQGLRLIYYSQIVNDFQKGDIAEGYSVSREKKESFPLTVTSAQKNPTAFYLCASSIYWDTGELFFGEGSRLTVL.

V usage is TRBV7-9 and J usage is TRBJ2-5; 7 positions match TRBD1. Germline V gives CDR1 SEHNR, CDR2 FQNEAQ (reference sequence). This CDR3 is 14 amino acids long. Losses at the gene ends were 5 bases for V and 5 bases for J; bases not matched to a gene: 8. The CDR3 DNA reads TGTGCCAGCAGCCACCGGGACAGAACTGAGACCCAGTACTTC. It specifies CASSHRDRTETQYF.

This chain connects TRBV2 to TRBJ2-1, with D tentatively TRBD2 (5 bases). The CDR3 is 15 residues long. V lost 4 bases, J lost 3 bases, and 13 bases lay in between. CDR1 is SNHLY and CDR2 is FYNNEI in the germline V gene. CDR3 amino acids: CASSARSANYNEQFF. The CDR3 nucleotides are TGTGCCAGCAGTGCTCGTAGCGCAAACTACAATGAGCAGTTCTTC.

This clonotype was recorded many times. The chain has TRBV5-1 and TRBJ1-6; TRBD1 might be the D (6 bases). V shed 2 bases and J shed 10 bases, with 13 bases lying between them. There are 14 residues in the CDR3. Germline assignment: CDR1 SGHRS and CDR2 YFSETQ. The CDR3 here is CASSFETGRSPLHF. CDR3 DNA: TGCGCCAGCAGCTTCGAAACAGGGCGCTCACCCCTCCACTTT.